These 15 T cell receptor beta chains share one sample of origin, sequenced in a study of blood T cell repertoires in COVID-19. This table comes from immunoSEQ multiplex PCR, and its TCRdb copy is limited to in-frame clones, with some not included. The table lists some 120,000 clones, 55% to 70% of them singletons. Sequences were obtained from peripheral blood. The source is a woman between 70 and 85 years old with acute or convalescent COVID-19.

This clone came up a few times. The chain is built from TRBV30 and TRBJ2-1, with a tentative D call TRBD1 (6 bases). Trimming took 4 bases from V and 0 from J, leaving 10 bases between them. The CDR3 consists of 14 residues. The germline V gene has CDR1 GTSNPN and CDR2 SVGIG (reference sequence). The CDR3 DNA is TGTGCCTGGAACACAGGGAGCTCCTACAATGAGCAGTTCTTC. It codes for CAWNTGSSYNEQFF.

This CDR3 is CASSVSGQVSSGEAFF. DNA for the CDR3: TGTGCCAGCAGTGTTTCGGGACAGGTCTCGTCCGGTGAAGCTTTCTTT. The chain couples TRBV27 to TRBJ1-1; 8 positions match TRBD1. Per germline, CDR1 MNHEY and CDR2 SMNVEV (reference sequence). The CDR3 consists of 16 residues. With 5 bases clipped from V and 7 bases from J, the junction kept 15 bases outside the gene matches.

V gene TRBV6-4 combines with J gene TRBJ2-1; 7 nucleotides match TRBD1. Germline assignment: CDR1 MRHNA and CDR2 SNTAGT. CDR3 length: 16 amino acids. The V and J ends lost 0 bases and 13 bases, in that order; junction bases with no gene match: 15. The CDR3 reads CASSDSIAGGPAIQFF. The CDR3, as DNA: TGTGCCAGCAGTGACTCGATAGCAGGGGGTCCAGCGATACAGTTCTTC.

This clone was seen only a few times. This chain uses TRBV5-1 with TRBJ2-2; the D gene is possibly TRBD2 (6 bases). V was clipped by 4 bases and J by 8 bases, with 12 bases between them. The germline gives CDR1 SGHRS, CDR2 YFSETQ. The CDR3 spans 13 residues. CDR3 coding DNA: TGCGCCAGCAGCCTCCCGGGAGCGGGGGAGCTGTTTTTT. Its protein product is CASSLPGAGELFF.

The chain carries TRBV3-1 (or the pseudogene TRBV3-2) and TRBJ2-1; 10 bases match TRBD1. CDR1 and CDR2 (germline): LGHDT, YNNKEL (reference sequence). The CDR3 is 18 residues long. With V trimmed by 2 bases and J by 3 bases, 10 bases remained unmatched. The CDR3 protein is CASSQSKGTGEYYNEQFF. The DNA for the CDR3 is TGTGCCAGCAGCCAATCAAAGGGGACAGGGGAATACTACAATGAGCAGTTCTTC.

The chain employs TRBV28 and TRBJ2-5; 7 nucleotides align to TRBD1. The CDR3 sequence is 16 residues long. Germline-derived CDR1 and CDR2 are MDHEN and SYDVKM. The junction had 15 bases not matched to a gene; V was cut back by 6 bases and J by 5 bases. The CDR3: CASSSDRDTGGETQYF. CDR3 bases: TGTGCCAGCAGCTCAGACAGGGACACGGGTGGGGAGACCCAGTACTTC.

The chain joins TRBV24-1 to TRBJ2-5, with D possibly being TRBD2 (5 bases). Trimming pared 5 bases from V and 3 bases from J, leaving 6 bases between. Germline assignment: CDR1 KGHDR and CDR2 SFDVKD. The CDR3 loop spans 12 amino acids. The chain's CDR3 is CATSAGEETQYF. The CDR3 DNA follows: TGTGCCACCAGTGCCGGGGAAGAGACCCAGTACTTC.

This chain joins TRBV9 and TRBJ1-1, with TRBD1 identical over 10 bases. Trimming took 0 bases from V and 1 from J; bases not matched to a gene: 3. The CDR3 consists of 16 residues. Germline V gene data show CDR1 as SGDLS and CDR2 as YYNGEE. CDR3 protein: CASSVGQGAPNTEAFF. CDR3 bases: TGTGCCAGCAGCGTAGGACAGGGGGCACCGAACACTGAAGCTTTCTTT.

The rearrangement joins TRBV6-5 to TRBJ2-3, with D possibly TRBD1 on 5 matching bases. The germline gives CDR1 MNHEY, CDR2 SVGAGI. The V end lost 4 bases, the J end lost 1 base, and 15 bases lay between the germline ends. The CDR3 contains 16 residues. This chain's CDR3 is CASSSQVRAGTDTQYF. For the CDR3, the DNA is TGTGCCAGCAGTTCCCAGGTCAGGGCCGGCACAGATACGCAGTATTTT.

The CDR3 coding sequence is TGTGCCAGCAGTTACCCTGACAGGGGGCCTGGCCCTTACAATGAGCAGTTCTTC. Its protein is CASSYPDRGPGPYNEQFF. V usage is TRBV6-2 or TRBV6-3 and J usage is TRBJ2-1; 10 bases are a match to TRBD1. V was clipped by 2 bases and J by 4 bases; unmatched bases: 11. Germline values: CDR1 MNHEY, CDR2 SVGEGT. This CDR3 comprises 18 residues.

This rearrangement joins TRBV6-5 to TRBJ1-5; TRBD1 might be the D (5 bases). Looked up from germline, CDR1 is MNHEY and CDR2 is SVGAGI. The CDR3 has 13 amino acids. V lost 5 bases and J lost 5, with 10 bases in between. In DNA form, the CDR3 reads TGTGCCAGCAGTCCCAGGGCTTATCAGCCCCAGCATTTT. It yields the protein CASSPRAYQPQHF.

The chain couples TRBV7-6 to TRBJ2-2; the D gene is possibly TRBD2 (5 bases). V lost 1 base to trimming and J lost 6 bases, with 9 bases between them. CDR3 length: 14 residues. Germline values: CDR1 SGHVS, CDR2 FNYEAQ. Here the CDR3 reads CASSLGSGSGELFF. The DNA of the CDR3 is TGTGCCAGCAGCTTAGGGAGCGGATCCGGGGAGCTGTTTTTT. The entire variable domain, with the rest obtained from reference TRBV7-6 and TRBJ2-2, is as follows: GAGVSQSPRYKVTKRGQDVALRCDPISGHVSLYWYRQALGQGPEFLTYFNYEAQQDKSGLPNDRFSAERPEGSISTLTIQRTEQRDSAMYRCASSLGSGSGELFFGEGSRLTVL.

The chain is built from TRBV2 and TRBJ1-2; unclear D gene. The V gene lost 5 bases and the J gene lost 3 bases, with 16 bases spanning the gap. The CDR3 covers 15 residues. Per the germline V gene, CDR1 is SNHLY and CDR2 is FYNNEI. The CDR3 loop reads CASSTMTFSHYGYTF. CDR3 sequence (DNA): TGTGCCAGCAGTACGATGACATTCTCTCACTATGGCTACACCTTC.

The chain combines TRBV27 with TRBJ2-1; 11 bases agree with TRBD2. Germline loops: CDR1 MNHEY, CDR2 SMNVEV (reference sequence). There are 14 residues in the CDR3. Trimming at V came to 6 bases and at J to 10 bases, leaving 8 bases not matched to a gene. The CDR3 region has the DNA TGTGCCAGCAGATCCATGGGGACTAGCGGCGAGCAGTTCTTC. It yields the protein CASRSMGTSGEQFF.

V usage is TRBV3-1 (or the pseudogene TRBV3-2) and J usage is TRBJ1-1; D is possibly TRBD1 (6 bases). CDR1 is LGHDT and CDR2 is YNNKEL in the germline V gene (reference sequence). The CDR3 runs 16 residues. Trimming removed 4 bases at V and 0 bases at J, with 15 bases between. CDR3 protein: CASSPTTGRVNTEAFF. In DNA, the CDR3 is TGTGCCAGCAGCCCAACTACAGGGAGGGTGAACACTGAAGCTTTCTTT.